This T cell receptor beta chain originates from a study of blood T cell repertoires in COVID-19. Study as a whole: Sources were T cells, B-cell-depleted T cells, or PBMCs; the material itself was cDNA or gDNA.

Original processing methods: Cell counts per sample came from amplifying reference gene primers. Data came from immunoSEQ multiplex PCR; TCRdb stores just in-frame clones and leaves some out. V, J and clone size derive from that table, while D and trimming were established from the DNA sequence. The table includes about 83,000 clones, about 70% detected once. Losses at the gene ends were 7 bases for V and 0 bases for J; bases not matched to a gene: 8. Germline V gene sequence: CDR1 LNHDA, CDR2 SQIVND (reference sequence). The CDR3 consists of 16 residues. The J gene is TRBJ1-4, the V gene TRBV19; TRBD1 aligns across 7 bases. Material for sequencing was peripheral blood. This clonotype originated in a woman of 80 years or more with active or convalescent COVID-19. CDR3 sequence: CASKGQESATNEKLFF. DNA of the CDR3: TGTGCCAGTAAAGGACAGGAGAGTGCAACTAATGAAAAACTGTTTTTT.